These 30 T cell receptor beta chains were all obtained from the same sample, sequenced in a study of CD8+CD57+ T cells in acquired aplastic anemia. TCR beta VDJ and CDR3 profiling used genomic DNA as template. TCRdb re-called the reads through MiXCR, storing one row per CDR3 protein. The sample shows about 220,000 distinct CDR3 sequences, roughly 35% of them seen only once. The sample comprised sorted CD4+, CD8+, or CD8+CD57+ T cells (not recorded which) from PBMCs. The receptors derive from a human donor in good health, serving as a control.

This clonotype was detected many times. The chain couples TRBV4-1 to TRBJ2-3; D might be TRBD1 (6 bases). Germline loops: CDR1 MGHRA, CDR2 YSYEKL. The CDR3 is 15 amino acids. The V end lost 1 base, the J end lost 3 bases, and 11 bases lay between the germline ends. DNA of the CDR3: TGCGCCAGCAGCCAAGTAAACAGGGTGACAGATACGCAGTATTTT. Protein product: CASSQVNRVTDTQYF.

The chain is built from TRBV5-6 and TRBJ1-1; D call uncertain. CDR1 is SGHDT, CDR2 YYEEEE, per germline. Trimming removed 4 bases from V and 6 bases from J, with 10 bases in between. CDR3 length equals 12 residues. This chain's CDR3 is CASSLHAAEAFF. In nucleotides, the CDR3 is TGTGCCAGCAGCCTACATGCCGCTGAAGCTTTCTTT.

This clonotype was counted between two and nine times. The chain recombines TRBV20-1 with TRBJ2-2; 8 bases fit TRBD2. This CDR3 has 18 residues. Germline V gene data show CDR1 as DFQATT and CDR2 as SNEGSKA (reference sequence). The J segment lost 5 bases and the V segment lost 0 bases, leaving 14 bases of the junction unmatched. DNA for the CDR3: TGCAGTGCTAGAGATCGAACAGCGGGAGTCGTGGGGACCGGGGAGCTGTTTTTT. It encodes CSARDRTAGVVGTGELFF.

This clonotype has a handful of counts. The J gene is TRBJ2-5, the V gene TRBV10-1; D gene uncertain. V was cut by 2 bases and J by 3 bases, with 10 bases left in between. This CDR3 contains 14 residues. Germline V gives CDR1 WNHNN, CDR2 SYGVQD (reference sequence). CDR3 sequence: CASSEDATKETQYF. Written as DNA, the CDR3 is TGCGCCAGCAGTGAGGATGCGACGAAAGAGACCCAGTACTTC.

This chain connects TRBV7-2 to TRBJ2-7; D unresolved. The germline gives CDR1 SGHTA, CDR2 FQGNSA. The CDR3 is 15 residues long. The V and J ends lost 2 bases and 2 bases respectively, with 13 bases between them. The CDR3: CASSLSLWQTYEQYF. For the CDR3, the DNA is TGTGCCAGCAGCTTAAGTTTGTGGCAGACCTACGAGCAGTACTTC.

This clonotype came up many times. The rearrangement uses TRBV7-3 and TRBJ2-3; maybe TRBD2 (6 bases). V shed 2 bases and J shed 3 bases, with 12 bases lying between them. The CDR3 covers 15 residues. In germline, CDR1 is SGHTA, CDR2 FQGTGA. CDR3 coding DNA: TGTGCCAGCAGCTTATTGAGTGGGGGGACAGATACGCAGTATTTT. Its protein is CASSLLSGGTDTQYF.

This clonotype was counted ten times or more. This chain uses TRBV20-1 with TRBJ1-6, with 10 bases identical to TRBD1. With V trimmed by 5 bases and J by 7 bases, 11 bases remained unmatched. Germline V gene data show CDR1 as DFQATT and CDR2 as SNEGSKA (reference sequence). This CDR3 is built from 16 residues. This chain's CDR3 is CSAQKSGTGVNSPLHF. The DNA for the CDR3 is TGCAGTGCTCAGAAGTCCGGGACAGGGGTAAATTCACCCCTCCACTTT.

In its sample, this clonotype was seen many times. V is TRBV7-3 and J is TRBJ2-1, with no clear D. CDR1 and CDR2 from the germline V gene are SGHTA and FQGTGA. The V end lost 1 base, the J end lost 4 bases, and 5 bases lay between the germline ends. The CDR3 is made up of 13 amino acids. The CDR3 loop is CASSLNTYNEQFF. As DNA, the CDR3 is TGTGCCAGCAGCTTAAACACTTACAATGAGCAGTTCTTC.

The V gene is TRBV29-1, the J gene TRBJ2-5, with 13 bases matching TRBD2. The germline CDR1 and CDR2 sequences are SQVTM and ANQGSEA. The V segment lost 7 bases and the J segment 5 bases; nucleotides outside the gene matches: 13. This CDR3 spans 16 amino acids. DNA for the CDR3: TGCAGCGGATTGTTTACTAGCGGGAGGGCATGGGAGACCCAGTACTTC. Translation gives CSGLFTSGRAWETQYF.

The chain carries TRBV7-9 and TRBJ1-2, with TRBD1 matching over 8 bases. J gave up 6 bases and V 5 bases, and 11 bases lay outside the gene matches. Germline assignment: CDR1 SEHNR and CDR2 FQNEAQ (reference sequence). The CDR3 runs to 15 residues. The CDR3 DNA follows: TGTGCCAGCAGCCCCGGTGGGCAGGGGGCCGATGGCTACACCTTC. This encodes CASSPGGQGADGYTF.

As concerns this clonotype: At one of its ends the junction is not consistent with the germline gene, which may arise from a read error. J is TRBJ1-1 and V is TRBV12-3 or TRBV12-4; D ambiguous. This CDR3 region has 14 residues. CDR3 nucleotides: TGTGCCGGCAGCCCTCTGGGAATGGTCACTGAAGCTTTCTTT. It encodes CAGSPLGMVTEAFF.

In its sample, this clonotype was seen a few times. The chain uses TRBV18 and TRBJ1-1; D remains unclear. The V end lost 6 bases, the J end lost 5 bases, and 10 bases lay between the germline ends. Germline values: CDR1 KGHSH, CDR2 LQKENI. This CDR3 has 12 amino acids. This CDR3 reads CASSEARTEAFF. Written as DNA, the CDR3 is TGTGCCAGCTCCGAGGCGAGGACTGAAGCTTTCTTT.

This chain's CDR3 is CASSQLSGTEAFF. DNA for the CDR3: TGTGCCAGCAGCCAACTCTCCGGGACAGAAGCTTTCTTT. This rearrangement joins TRBV16 to TRBJ1-1, with a weak D call TRBD1 (6 bases). V was shortened by 2 bases and J by 8 bases, with 12 bases between the two germline ends. Germline CDR1 is KGHSY and CDR2 is FQNENV. The CDR3 totals 13 residues.

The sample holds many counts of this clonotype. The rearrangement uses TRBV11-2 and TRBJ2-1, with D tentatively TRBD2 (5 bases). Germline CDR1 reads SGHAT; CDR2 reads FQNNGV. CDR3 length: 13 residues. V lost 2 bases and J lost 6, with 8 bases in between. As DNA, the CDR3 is TGTGCCAGCAGCTTACTAGCAGCCAATGAGCAGTTCTTC. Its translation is CASSLLAANEQFF.

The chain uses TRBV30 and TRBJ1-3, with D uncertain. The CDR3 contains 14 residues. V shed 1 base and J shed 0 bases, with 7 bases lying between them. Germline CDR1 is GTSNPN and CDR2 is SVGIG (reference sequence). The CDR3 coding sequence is TGTGCCTGGAGTGGGAGTCACTCTGGAAACACCATATATTTT. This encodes CAWSGSHSGNTIYF.

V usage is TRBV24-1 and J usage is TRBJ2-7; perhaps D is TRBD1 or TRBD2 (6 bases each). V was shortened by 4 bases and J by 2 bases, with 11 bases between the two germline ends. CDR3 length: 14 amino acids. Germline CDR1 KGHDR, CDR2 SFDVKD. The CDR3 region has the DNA TGTGCCACCAGTGACGCGGGACAACCCTACGAGCAGTACTTC. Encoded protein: CATSDAGQPYEQYF.

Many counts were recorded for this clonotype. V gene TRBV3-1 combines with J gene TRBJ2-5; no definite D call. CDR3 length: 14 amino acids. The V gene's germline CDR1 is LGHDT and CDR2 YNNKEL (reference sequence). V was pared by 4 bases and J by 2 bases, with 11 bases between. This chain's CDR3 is CASSRGIAQETQYF. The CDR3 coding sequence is TGTGCCAGCAGCCGTGGTATCGCGCAAGAGACCCAGTACTTC.

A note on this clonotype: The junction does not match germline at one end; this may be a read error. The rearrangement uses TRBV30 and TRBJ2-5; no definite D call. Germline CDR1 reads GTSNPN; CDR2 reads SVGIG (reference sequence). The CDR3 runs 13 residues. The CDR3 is CAWSVGYQKTQYF. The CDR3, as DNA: TGTGCCTGGAGTGTAGGCTACCAAAAGACCCAGTACTTC.

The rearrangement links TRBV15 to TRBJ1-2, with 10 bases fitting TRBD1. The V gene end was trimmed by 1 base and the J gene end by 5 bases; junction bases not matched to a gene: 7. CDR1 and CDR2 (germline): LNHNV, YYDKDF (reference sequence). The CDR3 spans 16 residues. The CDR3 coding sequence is TGTGCCACCAGCAGAGGGGACAGGGGACTTCTGTATGGCTACACCTTC. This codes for CATSRGDRGLLYGYTF.

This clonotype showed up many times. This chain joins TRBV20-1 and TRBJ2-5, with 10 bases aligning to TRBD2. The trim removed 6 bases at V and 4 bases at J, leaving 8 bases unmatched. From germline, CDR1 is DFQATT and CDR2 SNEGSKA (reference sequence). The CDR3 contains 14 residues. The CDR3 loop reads CSAVRLAGTETQYF. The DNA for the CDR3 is TGCAGTGCGGTCCGACTAGCGGGTACAGAGACCCAGTACTTC.

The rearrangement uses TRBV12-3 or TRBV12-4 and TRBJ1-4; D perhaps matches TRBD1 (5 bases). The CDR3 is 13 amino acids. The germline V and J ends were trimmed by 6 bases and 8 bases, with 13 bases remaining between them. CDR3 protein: CASSPRTPEKLFF. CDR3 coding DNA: TGTGCCAGCAGCCCTCGGACACCCGAAAAACTGTTTTTT.

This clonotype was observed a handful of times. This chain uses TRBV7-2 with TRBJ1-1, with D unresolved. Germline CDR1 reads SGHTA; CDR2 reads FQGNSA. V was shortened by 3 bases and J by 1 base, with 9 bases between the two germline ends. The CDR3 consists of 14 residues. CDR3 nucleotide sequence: TGTGCCAGCAGCTTTTTGGACGGGAACACTGAAGCTTTCTTT. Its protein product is CASSFLDGNTEAFF. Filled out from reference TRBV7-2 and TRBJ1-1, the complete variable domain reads GAGVSQSPSNKVTEKGKDVELRCDPISGHTALYWYRQSLGQGLEFLIYFQGNSAPDKSGLPSDRFSAERTGGSVSTLTIQRTQQEDSAVYLCASSFLDGNTEAFFGQGTRLTVV.

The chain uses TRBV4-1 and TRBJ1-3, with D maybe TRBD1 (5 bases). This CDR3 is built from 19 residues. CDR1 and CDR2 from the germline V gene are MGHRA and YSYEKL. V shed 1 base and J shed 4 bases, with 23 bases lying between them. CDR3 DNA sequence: TGCGCCAGCAGCCAAGGCATGGCAGGGAGTGGGACTAGGGGAAACACCATATATTTT. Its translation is CASSQGMAGSGTRGNTIYF.

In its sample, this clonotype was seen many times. The CDR3 sequence: CASIPSTGAGNTIYF. Here the CDR3 DNA reads TGTGCCAGTATACCCTCGACAGGGGCTGGAAACACCATATATTTT. The chain uses TRBV12-3 or TRBV12-4 and TRBJ1-3, with TRBD1 matching 8 bases. Trimming cost V 9 bases and J 2 bases; bases outside gene matches: 9. The CDR3 covers 15 residues.

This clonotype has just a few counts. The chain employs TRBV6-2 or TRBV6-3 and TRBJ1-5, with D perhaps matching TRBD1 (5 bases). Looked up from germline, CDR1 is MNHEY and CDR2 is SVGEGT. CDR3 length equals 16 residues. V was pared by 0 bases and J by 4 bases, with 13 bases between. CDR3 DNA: TGTGCCAGCAGTTACTCGTACCAGGGCGGGAATCAGCCCCAGCATTTT. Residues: CASSYSYQGGNQPQHF.

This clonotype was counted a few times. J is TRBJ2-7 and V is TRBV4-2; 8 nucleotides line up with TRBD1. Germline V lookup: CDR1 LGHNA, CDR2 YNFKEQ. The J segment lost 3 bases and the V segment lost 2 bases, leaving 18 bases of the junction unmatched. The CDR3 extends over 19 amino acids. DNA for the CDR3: TGTGCCAGCAGCCAACGAAGTCGGGGATACCGGGACAGGCTCTACGAGCAGTACTTC. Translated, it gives CASSQRSRGYRDRLYEQYF.

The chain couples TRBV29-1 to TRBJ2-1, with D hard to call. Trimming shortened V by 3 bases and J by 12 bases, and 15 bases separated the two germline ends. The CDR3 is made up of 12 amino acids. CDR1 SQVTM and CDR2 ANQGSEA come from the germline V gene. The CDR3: CSVDFSQFVQFF. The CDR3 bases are TGCAGCGTTGATTTCTCGCAATTTGTGCAGTTCTTC.

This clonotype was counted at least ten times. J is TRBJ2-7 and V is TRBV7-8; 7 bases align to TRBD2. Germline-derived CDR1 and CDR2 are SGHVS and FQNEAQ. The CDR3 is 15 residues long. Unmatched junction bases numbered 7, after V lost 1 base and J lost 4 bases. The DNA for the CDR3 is TGTGCCAGCAGCTTAGTTGGGCACGGGGGGTACGAGCAGTACTTC. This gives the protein CASSLVGHGGYEQYF.

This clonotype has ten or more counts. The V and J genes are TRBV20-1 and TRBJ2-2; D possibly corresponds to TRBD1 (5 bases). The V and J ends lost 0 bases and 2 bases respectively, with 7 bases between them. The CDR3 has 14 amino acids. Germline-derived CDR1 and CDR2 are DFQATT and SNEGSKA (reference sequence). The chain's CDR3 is CSARDRANTGELFF. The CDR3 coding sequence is TGCAGTGCTAGAGACAGGGCAAACACCGGGGAGCTGTTTTTT.

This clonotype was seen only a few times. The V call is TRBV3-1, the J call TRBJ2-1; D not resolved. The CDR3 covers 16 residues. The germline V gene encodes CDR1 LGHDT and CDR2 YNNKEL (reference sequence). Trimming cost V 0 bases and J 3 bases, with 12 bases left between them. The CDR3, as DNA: TGTGCCAGCAGCCAAGATGGGTGGTCTGACTACAATGAGCAGTTCTTC. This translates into CASSQDGWSDYNEQFF.